Given below is one TCR beta chain in context. Antigen specificity is unknown. Here immunoSEQ multiplex PCR was the method, and the copy in TCRdb shows in-frame clones only, minus some. The sample has almost 30,000 clones, over 60% seen once; the top ten hold over 12%. Germline CDR1 is WSHSY and CDR2 is SAAADI. The junction had 9 bases not matched to a gene; V was cut back by 5 bases and J by 4 bases. There are 16 residues in the CDR3. Unexposed donor CD4+ T cells date from about 2011-2018, before the COVID-19 pandemic. Isolation of CD4+ T cells took place after about 9 days in culture. This record comes from a study of CD4 T cells in relation to SARS-CoV-2 and coronaviruses. Whole-study context: PBMCs were cultured with antigen for 10 days before TCR beta sequencing. No peptide or an HIV-1 Nef peptide pool served as negative control.

This chain links TRBV10-2 with TRBJ1-5; 9 bases align to TRBD1. This sequence originates from a human donor in good health. Sequencing input: CD4+ T cells from PBMCs, cultured in vitro. CDR3 amino acids: CASSRQGQGSNQPQHF. Written as DNA, the CDR3 is TGCGCCAGCAGTCGACAGGGACAGGGCTCTAATCAGCCCCAGCATTTT.